This TCR beta chain was sequenced in a study of tissue T cells after allogeneic stem cell transplantation. Study conclusions and caveats: Blood and spleen captured only part of the tissue TCR repertoire.

This CDR3 comprises 15 residues. CDR1 and CDR2 from the germline V gene are KGHPV and FQNQEV (reference sequence). V gave up 6 bases and J gave up 0 bases, with 11 bases separating them. Noted time point: mouse harvest day 14 after allogeneic transplant. Mouse grafts combined 10^7 T-cell-depleted bone marrow cells with 10^6 splenic CD5+ T cells. This clone was recorded a few times. No antigen is known for it. Gene names follow the mouse nomenclature. Read sequence stops 1 residue before the CDR3 end, and the germline J gene provides the missing end. Clones were read by immunoSEQ multiplex PCR, and TCRdb kept only the in-frame ones, dropping some. The sample consists of 7,000 to 9,500 clones, around a third of them appearing once.

Sequencing input: skin. V is TRBV26 and J is TRBJ2-2; unclear D gene. The receptor was isolated from a female BALB/c mouse given C57BL/6 T cells with graft-versus-host disease after an allogeneic hematopoietic cell transplant. The CDR3 bases that were read are TGTGCCAGCAGCCCTGGACCGGCAAACACCGGGCAGCTCTAC. Translated, it gives CASSPGPANTGQLY. The complete CDR3 protein is CASSPGPANTGQLYF.